The 21 T cell receptor beta chains below come from one sample, sequenced in a study of blood T cell repertoires in COVID-19. The table came from immunoSEQ multiplex PCR; TCRdb's copy has only in-frame clones and leaves some out. The data contain roughly 100,000 clones, 85% of them singletons. Sequenced: peripheral blood. The receptors were gathered from a middle-aged man with acute or convalescent COVID-19.

The sample holds a few counts of this clone. The chain recombines TRBV10-3 with TRBJ1-5, with D possibly being TRBD1 (5 bases). CDR3 length: 15 residues. Germline CDR1 is ENHRY and CDR2 is SYGVKD. Trimming shortened V by 4 bases and J by 0 bases, and 10 bases separated the two germline ends. The CDR3 DNA is TGTGCCATCAGTGGAGACAGTTATAGCAATCAGCCCCAGCATTTT. This codes for CAISGDSYSNQPQHF.

The rearrangement links TRBV4-1 to TRBJ2-7, with TRBD1 matching over 10 bases. With V trimmed by 2 bases and J by 5 bases, 6 bases remained unmatched. This CDR3 region has 15 residues. Germline V gene lookup returns CDR1 MGHRA and CDR2 YSYEKL. Written as DNA, the CDR3 is TGCGCCAGCAGCCAAACCGGGACAGGGGTTGACGAGCAGTACTTC. Translated, it gives CASSQTGTGVDEQYF.

The chain combines TRBV6-2 or TRBV6-3 with TRBJ1-5; 7 positions match TRBD1. Losses at the gene ends were 5 bases for V and 2 bases for J; bases not matched to a gene: 6. Per germline, CDR1 MNHEY and CDR2 SVGEGT. This CDR3 comprises 15 residues. CDR3 protein: CASSNRGGGNQPQHF. As DNA, the CDR3 is TGTGCCAGCAGTAACAGGGGTGGAGGCAATCAGCCCCAGCATTTT.

The chain combines TRBV11-2 with TRBJ2-7, with 12 bases identical to TRBD2. CDR1 SGHAT and CDR2 FQNNGV come from the germline V gene. The CDR3 loop spans 17 amino acids. V lost 1 base and J lost 1; bases outside the gene matches: 5. This CDR3 is CASSLALAGGPSYEQYF. The CDR3 DNA reads TGTGCCAGCAGCTTAGCCCTAGCGGGAGGGCCTTCCTACGAGCAGTACTTC.

The chain uses TRBV7-2 and TRBJ1-5; D not resolved. This CDR3 is built from 13 residues. Germline values: CDR1 SGHTA, CDR2 FQGNSA. V was pared by 1 base and J by 6 bases, with 7 bases between. CDR3 DNA: TGTGCCAGCAGCTTAGTGTTCGGTCAGCCCCAGCATTTT. Amino acids: CASSLVFGQPQHF.

This sequence joins TRBV6-5 and TRBJ1-6; 8 bases match TRBD1. The CDR3 runs 16 residues. Trimming cost V 0 bases and J 6 bases; bases outside gene matches: 4. Germline V CDR1 and CDR2: MNHEY, SVGAGI. The CDR3 here is CASSYSQGVGNSPLHF. Here the CDR3 DNA reads TGTGCCAGCAGTTACTCACAGGGGGTTGGTAATTCACCCCTCCACTTT.

The table lists this clone with a few counts. The chain recombines TRBV2 with TRBJ1-6, with D uncertain. In germline, CDR1 is SNHLY, CDR2 FYNNEI. Deletions cut 4 bases from V and 0 bases from J, with 7 bases between. The CDR3 is 15 residues long. The CDR3 here is CASSGGDSYNSPLHF. The DNA of the CDR3 is TGTGCCAGCAGTGGCGGGGACTCCTATAATTCACCCCTCCACTTT.

This clone has just one count. The chain joins TRBV13 to TRBJ2-1; 8 nucleotides match TRBD2. The CDR3 is 15 residues long. CDR1 and CDR2 (germline): PRHDT, FYEKMQ (reference sequence). With 5 bases clipped from V and 0 bases from J, the junction kept 3 bases outside the gene matches. This chain's CDR3 is CASSPSGSSYNEQFF. CDR3 DNA: TGTGCCAGCAGCCCCAGCGGGAGCTCCTACAATGAGCAGTTCTTC.

CDR3 region: CASSSTGVPEGYTF. CDR3 bases: TGTGCCAGCAGTTCGACAGGGGTTCCGGAGGGCTACACCTTC. This chain connects TRBV2 to TRBJ1-2; 8 bases fit TRBD1. The V segment lost 5 bases and the J segment 8 bases; nucleotides outside the gene matches: 10. This CDR3 comprises 14 residues. The germline CDR1 and CDR2 sequences are SNHLY and FYNNEI.

J is TRBJ2-7 and V is TRBV7-9, with a tentative D call TRBD1 (5 bases). The CDR3 covers 14 residues. Germline values: CDR1 SEHNR, CDR2 FQNEAQ (reference sequence). Trimming took off 4 bases at V and 2 bases at J, with 12 bases between the two ends. The CDR3 here is CASSSLGQPYEQYF. The CDR3 region has the DNA TGTGCCAGCAGCTCCCTAGGACAACCCTACGAGCAGTACTTC.

The J gene is TRBJ1-5, the V gene TRBV20-1; possible D gene TRBD1, 6 bases. The germline CDR1 and CDR2 sequences are DFQATT and SNEGSKA (reference sequence). The CDR3 runs to 14 residues. Trimming took off 3 bases at V and 6 bases at J, with 15 bases between the two ends. The CDR3 reads CSASRQATGQPQHF. For the CDR3, the DNA is TGCAGTGCTAGTCGACAGGCGACGGGTCAGCCCCAGCATTTT.

A single count supports this clone. The chain has TRBV27 and TRBJ1-1; 9 bases are a match to TRBD1. V trimming: 6 bases; J trimming: 5 bases; junction bases outside the gene matches: 13. Germline assignment: CDR1 MNHEY and CDR2 SMNVEV (reference sequence). This CDR3 is built from 16 residues. CDR3 nucleotide sequence: TGTGCCAGCAGCCGACTCGACAGGGGGAGGGGGACTGAAGCTTTCTTT. Translation gives CASSRLDRGRGTEAFF.

This clone occurred many times. V is TRBV19 and J is TRBJ2-7, with 9 bases lining up with TRBD1. This CDR3 has 14 amino acids. Unmatched junction bases numbered 5, after V lost 6 bases and J lost 2 bases. CDR1 and CDR2 (germline): LNHDA, SQIVND (reference sequence). CDR3 residues: CASSTGTGPYEQYF. As DNA, the CDR3 is TGTGCCAGTAGCACCGGGACAGGGCCCTACGAGCAGTACTTC. The complete variable domain, with remaining parts taken from reference TRBV19 and TRBJ2-7, reads DGGITQSPKYLFRKEGQNVTLSCEQNLNHDAMYWYRQDPGQGLRLIYYSQIVNDFQKGDIAEGYSVSREKKESFPLTVTSAQKNPTAFYLCASSTGTGPYEQYFGPGTRLTVT.

This clone was recorded a few times. V gene TRBV11-3 combines with J gene TRBJ2-1; 7 bases agree with TRBD1. V gave up 1 base and J gave up 7 bases; unmatched junction bases: 4. Germline CDR1 SGHNT, CDR2 YENEEA. This CDR3 contains 14 residues. This CDR3 is CASSLARGRNEQFF. The CDR3 bases are TGTGCCAGCAGCTTAGCTAGGGGGCGGAATGAGCAGTTCTTC.

CDR3 amino acids: CASSIGSQANYGYTF. CDR3 nucleotides: TGTGCCAGTAGTATAGGTTCGCAGGCTAACTATGGCTACACCTTC. This rearrangement joins TRBV19 to TRBJ1-2; D gene unclear. CDR1 is LNHDA, CDR2 SQIVND, per germline (reference sequence). The V end lost 1 base, the J end lost 0 bases, and 9 bases lay between the germline ends. The CDR3 runs 15 residues.

A remark on this clone: Distinct nucleotide sequences in the sample also encode this CDR3. The chain employs TRBV28 and TRBJ2-5; the D gene is possibly TRBD2 (5 bases). Deletions cut 2 bases from V and 5 bases from J, with 9 bases between. There are 13 residues in the CDR3. Germline CDR1 reads MDHEN; CDR2 reads SYDVKM. In DNA form, the CDR3 reads TGTGCCAGCAGTTTAGGCGGGCGGGAGACCCAGTACTTC. Translating gives CASSLGGRETQYF. The variable domain in full, with the rest retrieved from reference TRBV28 and TRBJ2-5, is DVKVTQSSRYLVKRTGEKVFLECVQDMDHENMFWYRQDPGLGLRLIYFSYDVKMKEKGDIPEGYSVSREKKERFSLILESASTNQTSMYLCASSLGGRETQYFGPGTRLLVL.

The chain uses TRBV5-1 and TRBJ2-7; 9 nucleotides align to TRBD2. This CDR3 is 14 amino acids long. Germline lookup yields CDR1 SGHRS and CDR2 YFSETQ. V lost 5 bases, J lost 2 bases, and 5 bases stayed unmatched. The CDR3 nucleotides read TGCGCCAGCAGTCCTAGCGGGGCCACCTACGAGCAGTACTTC. Amino acid sequence: CASSPSGATYEQYF.

The V gene is TRBV3-1 (or the pseudogene TRBV3-2), the J gene TRBJ2-2; no definite D call. The CDR3 length is 16 residues. V lost 0 bases to trimming and J lost 4 bases, with 12 bases between them. In germline, CDR1 is LGHDT, CDR2 YNNKEL (reference sequence). The CDR3 loop reads CASSQEQYMVTGELFF. The CDR3 nucleotides read TGTGCCAGCAGCCAAGAACAGTACATGGTCACCGGGGAGCTGTTTTTT.

In nucleotides, the CDR3 is TGTGCCAGCAGCTTGGGGGGCACTGGGGCCAACGTCCTGACTTTC. This translates into CASSLGGTGANVLTF. The V gene is TRBV5-5, the J gene TRBJ2-6; weak D call: TRBD1 (5 bases). The CDR3 contains 15 residues. The V end lost 0 bases, the J end lost 2 bases, and 6 bases lay between the germline ends. Germline V gene lookup returns CDR1 SGHKS and CDR2 YYEKEE (reference sequence).

This clone was recorded once. The chain combines TRBV19 with TRBJ2-7, with TRBD1 matching over 8 bases. This CDR3 contains 14 residues. J was trimmed by 7 bases and V by 5 bases; bases with no gene match: 10. The V gene's germline CDR1 is LNHDA and CDR2 SQIVND (reference sequence). CDR3 DNA sequence: TGTGCCAGTAGTTCGGACAGGGCCTTTCGGGAGCAGTACTTC. It is translated as CASSSDRAFREQYF.

The rearrangement joins TRBV11-1 to TRBJ1-2; TRBD1 is a possible D gene (5 bases). The CDR3 has 14 amino acids. The V end lost 4 bases, the J end lost 4 bases, and 13 bases lay between the germline ends. Germline V gives CDR1 SGHAT, CDR2 FQDESV (reference sequence). The DNA of the CDR3 is TGTGCCAGCAGCTCCCGGGGGGAATTCTATGGCTACACCTTC. Protein product: CASSSRGEFYGYTF. The whole variable domain, filled in from reference TRBV11-1 and TRBJ1-2, reads EAEVAQSPRYKITEKSQAVAFWCDPISGHATLYWYRQILGQGPELLVQFQDESVVDDSQLPKDRFSAERLKGVDSTLKIQPAELGDSAMYLCASSSRGEFYGYTFGSGTRLTVV.